What follows are 7 T cell receptor beta chains derived from one specimen sequenced in a study of T cells in Graves' hyperthyroidism and ophthalmopathy (dated by TCRdb to about 2019). The library was prepared using multiplex PCR. Sequencing was performed on an Illumina HiSeq 2000. The TCR beta CDR3 regions were amplified from RNA transcripts. The TCR CDR3 was subjected to a first round of RT-PCR using the HTBI primer set and the Qiagen OneStep RT-PCR kit. The raw public reads went through TCRdb reprocessing: fastp at Q25, MiXCR clone calling, in-frame beta chains kept. One record per CDR3 amino acid sequence lists the most common genes and DNA. Counted in this sample were hundreds of thousands of distinct CDR3 sequences; about 14% of them appeared once. The biggest ten clones account for approximately 12% of the sample. The specimen sequenced was blood. These receptors originate from a woman in her fifties or sixties with Graves' ophthalmopathy.

This clonotype occurred many times. The chain links TRBV29-1 to TRBJ2-2, with TRBD2 identical over 9 bases. Losses at the gene ends were 2 bases for V and 6 bases for J; bases not matched to a gene: 4. Germline CDR1 is SQVTM and CDR2 is ANQGSEA. The CDR3 is 14 residues long. The CDR3 DNA reads as TGCAGCGTTGAACCTAGCGGGATCGCCGGGGAGCTGTTTTTT. This translates into CSVEPSGIAGELFF.

This clonotype was seen repeatedly, ten times or more. The V and J genes are TRBV30 and TRBJ1-5; D is ambiguous. V dropped 1 base and J dropped 1 base, with 8 bases sitting between them. This CDR3 region has 14 residues. Germline CDR1 reads GTSNPN; CDR2 reads SVGIG (reference sequence). CDR3 residues: CAWSGQTSNQPQHF. Written as DNA, the CDR3 is TGTGCCTGGAGTGGACAAACCAGCAATCAGCCCCAGCATTTT.

This clonotype was seen ten or more times. This chain uses TRBV5-5 with TRBJ2-1; 9 bases map to TRBD2. This CDR3 comprises 15 residues. CDR1 and CDR2 (germline): SGHKS, YYEKEE (reference sequence). The V gene end was trimmed by 4 bases and the J gene end by 8 bases; junction bases not matched to a gene: 10. In DNA form, the CDR3 reads TGTGCCAGCAGCCCACGACTAGCGGAAGAGGATGAGCAGTTCTTC. It specifies CASSPRLAEEDEQFF. The entire variable domain, with the rest obtained from reference TRBV5-5 and TRBJ2-1, is as follows: DAGVTQSPTHLIKTRGQQVTLRCSPISGHKSVSWYQQVLGQGPQFIFQYYEKEERGRGNFPDRFSARQFPNYSSELNVNALLLGDSALYLCASSPRLAEEDEQFFGPGTRLTVL.

A few counts support this clonotype. Just one base apart from a much larger clone, this may be a read error. The V and J genes are TRBV7-9 and TRBJ2-7; D call uncertain. This CDR3 comprises 13 residues. Per the germline V gene, CDR1 is SEHNR and CDR2 is FQNEAQ (reference sequence). Here the CDR3 DNA reads TGTGCCAGCAGCTTAGTGGCTCCCTACGGGCAGTACTTC. It codes for CASSLVAPYGQYF.

This clonotype was observed many times. The rearrangement joins TRBV7-2 to TRBJ2-4, with D tentatively TRBD2 (5 bases). With 5 bases removed from V and 4 bases from J, the gap between germline ends came to 12 bases. The CDR3 length is 14 residues. Germline V CDR1 and CDR2: SGHTA, FQGNSA. CDR3 protein: CASSMRVLKNIQYF. CDR3 DNA sequence: TGTGCCAGCAGCATGAGGGTACTTAAAAACATTCAGTACTTC.

This clonotype was detected many times. The rearrangement links TRBV29-1 to TRBJ1-2; no definite D call. The CDR3 is 12 amino acids. The V and J ends lost 2 bases and 4 bases respectively, with 8 bases between them. Germline V gene data show CDR1 as SQVTM and CDR2 as ANQGSEA. The CDR3 DNA reads TGCAGCGTTGAACAAGGGTCCTATGGCTACACCTTC. Protein sequence: CSVEQGSYGYTF.

This sequence joins TRBV6-2 or TRBV6-3 and TRBJ1-5; TRBD1 matches at 9 bases. CDR3 length equals 16 residues. V shed 6 bases and J 0 bases; nucleotides not matched to a gene: 6. Germline assignment: CDR1 MNHEY and CDR2 SVGEGT. As DNA, the CDR3 is TGTGCCAGCAGAAGACAGGGGGTCTATAGCAATCAGCCCCAGCATTTT. Translating it yields CASRRQGVYSNQPQHF.